Listed below are T cell receptor beta chains from one sample, sequenced in a study of radiotherapy plus CTLA-4 blockade in lung cancer. Here immunoSEQ multiplex PCR was the method, and the copy in TCRdb shows in-frame clones only, minus some. This table has under 40,000 clones, approximately 70% appearing once. The source was peripheral blood, collected from a patient treated with radiotherapy plus ipilimumab. The source is a human donor with non-small cell lung cancer who had stable disease on radiotherapy plus ipilimumab. CDR3s include the opening cysteine and the closing phenylalanine or tryptophan. D genes are given only for firm matches. Clone size, where shown, is once, few, many, or a class for clones that have expanded.

NA	TRBV5-4	once	TRBJ1-5	TGTGCCAGCAGCTTGGGCGGGGGGAGCAATCAGCCCCAGCATTTT	CASSLGGGSNQPQHF
TRBD1	TRBV4-2	NA	TRBJ1-1	TGTGCCAGCAGACCTGGACAGGGGAGAAACACTGAAGCTTTCTTT	CASRPGQGRNTEAFF
NA	TRBV21-1	few	TRBJ2-4	TGTGCCAGCAGCAAAGCAGGAGGGGAAGCCAAAAACATTCAGTACTTC	CASSKAGGEAKNIQYF
TRBD2	TRBV28	few	TRBJ2-2	TGTGCCAGCAGTCCCCTGGGACTAGCCGACACCGGGGAGCTGTTTTTT	CASSPLGLADTGELFF
NA	TRBV28	NA	TRBJ2-1	TGTGCCAGCAGTTTGGGTGGGGGTTCCTACAATGAGCAGTTCTTC	CASSLGGGSYNEQFF
NA	TRBV18	few	TRBJ1-1	TGTGCCAGCTCACTCCACAGGGTGAACACTGAAGCTTTCTTT	CASSLHRVNTEAFF
TRBD2	TRBV6-6	NA	TRBJ2-5	TGTGCCAGCAGCAGACTAGCGGGACGGGAGACCCAGTACTTC	CASSRLAGRETQYF
NA	TRBV7-7	NA	TRBJ1-5	TGTGCTAGCAGCTTAGGCAGGAATCAGCCCCAGCATTTT	CASSLGRNQPQHF
NA	TRBV6-6	NA	TRBJ2-7	TGTGCCAGCAGGGACCCGACAGGTGCCCCCTACGAGCAGTACTTC	CASRDPTGAPYEQYF
NA	TRBV6-4	NA	TRBJ1-5	TGTGCCAGCAGTGAACGTTGGGATCAGCCCCAGCATTTT	CASSERWDQPQHF
NA	TRBV19	NA	TRBJ1-1	TGTGCCAGTAGTATAGGGCCTCGGGGAGGGAACACTGAAGCTTTCTTT	CASSIGPRGGNTEAFF
NA	TRBV7-9	NA	TRBJ1-4	TGTGCCAGCAGCGGCGGGGCAGGCTACAATGAAAAACTGTTTTTT	CASSGGAGYNEKLFF
NA	TRBV19	NA	TRBJ2-7	TGTGCCAGTAGTGAATCCTACGAGCAGTACTTC	CASSESYEQYF
NA	TRBV7-2	NA	TRBJ2-7	TGTGCCAGCAGCTTGGTAAGCGGGACAAACTACGAGCAGTACTTC	CASSLVSGTNYEQYF
NA	TRBV20-1	once	TRBJ2-5	TGCAGTGGTCGGGACTCGAACACCCAGTACTTC	CSGRDSNTQYF
TRBD2	TRBV7-9	NA	TRBJ2-7	TGTGCCAGCAGCTTAGCTCGGCTAGCGGGAGGGGAGCAGTACTTC	CASSLARLAGGEQYF
TRBD2	TRBV10-1	few	TRBJ2-7	TGCGCCAGCAGTCCGGGGGGGACTATCTACGAGCAGTACTTC	CASSPGGTIYEQYF
TRBD1	TRBV10-2	NA	TRBJ1-5	TGCGCCGCTGGACAGGGCGATCAGCCCCAGCATTTT	CAAGQGDQPQHF
NA	TRBV7-2	few	TRBJ1-2	TGTGCCAGCAGCCCGAGAGGAGGGAATGGCTACACCTTC	CASSPRGGNGYTF
NA	TRBV18	NA	TRBJ2-5	TGTGCCAGCTCACCAACGGCAGTCCTTGCGGAGACCCAGTACTTC	CASSPTAVLAETQYF
NA	TRBV14	NA	TRBJ1-1	TGTGCCAGCAGCCAACTTATTATGAACACTGAAGCTTTCTTT	CASSQLIMNTEAFF
NA	TRBV11-2	NA	TRBJ2-2	TGTGCCAGCAGCCCCGTCTGGGCGGGAAGGGCGGCCGGGGAGCTGTTTTTT	CASSPVWAGRAAGELFF